A single sample is the source of the 3 T cell receptor beta chains below, sequenced in a study of beta chain features in type 1 diabetes. Points from the study as a whole: Shortening that was moderate but significant affected the TCRB CDR3s of Type 1 diabetes patients in all four CD4+ subsets.

Their antigen targets remain unknown. What was sequenced were expressed TCRB transcripts, since all of the isolated RNA had been reverse transcribed. This table comes from immunoSEQ multiplex PCR, and its TCRdb copy is limited to in-frame clones, with some not included. The sample holds approximately 360,000 clones, around 13% seen once. The specimen sequenced was naive CD4+ T cells from blood. The receptors come from a woman aged 18-35 years with type 1 diabetes.

This chain joins TRBV14 and TRBJ1-1; 8 bases fit TRBD1. The CDR3 is made up of 16 amino acids. J was trimmed by 3 bases and V by 1 base; bases with no gene match: 7. CDR1 and CDR2 from the germline V gene are SGHDN and FVKESK. DNA for the CDR3: TGTGCCAGCAGCCAAGGCGTCAGGGGGCGCGACACTGAAGCTTTCTTT. Translation: CASSQGVRGRDTEAFF.

Here the CDR3 DNA reads TGCGCCAGCAGCCTGGATAACAGGGAGAACACTGAAGCTTTCTTT. Translating gives CASSLDNRENTEAFF. The chain uses TRBV5-1 and TRBJ1-1; possibly TRBD1 for D (6 bases). This CDR3 has 15 residues. Germline-derived CDR1 and CDR2 are SGHRS and YFSETQ. Trimming shortened V by 4 bases and J by 1 base, and 14 bases separated the two germline ends.

The chain is built from TRBV11-2 and TRBJ2-3; D is unclear. The V end lost 1 base, the J end lost 2 bases, and 4 bases lay between the germline ends. The CDR3 is 13 amino acids. Germline loops: CDR1 SGHAT, CDR2 FQNNGV. The CDR3 here is CASSLANTDTQYF. CDR3 DNA sequence: TGTGCCAGCAGCTTAGCCAACACAGATACGCAGTATTTT.